This T cell receptor (beta chain) was retrieved from a study of T cell changes during pregnancy in multiple sclerosis. Trimming removed 3 bases from V and 6 bases from J, with 4 bases in between. Germline CDR1 reads LNHDA; CDR2 reads SQIVND (reference sequence). The length of the CDR3 is 11 residues. Using immunoSEQ multiplex PCR, the repertoire was profiled, and TCRdb retains in-frame clones only, with some absent. The profile shows about 69,000 clones, approximately 90% of them singletons. The origin of this receptor is a female donor with multiple sclerosis, enrolled in a pregnancy study. The V and J genes are TRBV19 and TRBJ2-3; D gene ambiguous. Sequencing was performed on peripheral blood, taken in the third trimester of pregnancy. CDR3 sequence: CASSIGDTQYF. The CDR3 coding sequence is TGTGCCAGTAGTATCGGGGATACGCAGTATTTT.